This T cell receptor (beta chain) was profiled in a study of T cell responses to AZD1222 COVID-19 vaccine. TCRdb's copy holds only in-frame clones and misses some; the assay was immunoSEQ multiplex PCR. Among 100,000 to 150,000 clones listed, more than 75% were seen once. Germline V gives CDR1 KGHSH, CDR2 LQKENI. The CDR3 is 13 residues long. The V end was cut by 5 bases, the J end by 7 bases, with 12 bases between. This sequence was found in an adult who received the AZD1222 COVID-19 vaccine. This sample comprised peripheral blood, obtained 28 days after the second AZD1222 dose. The gene calls are TRBV18 and TRBJ1-5; D remains ambiguous. The CDR3 region has the DNA TGTGCCAGCTCAATCTGGGAGTCCCAGCCCCAGCATTTT. It is translated as CASSIWESQPQHF.